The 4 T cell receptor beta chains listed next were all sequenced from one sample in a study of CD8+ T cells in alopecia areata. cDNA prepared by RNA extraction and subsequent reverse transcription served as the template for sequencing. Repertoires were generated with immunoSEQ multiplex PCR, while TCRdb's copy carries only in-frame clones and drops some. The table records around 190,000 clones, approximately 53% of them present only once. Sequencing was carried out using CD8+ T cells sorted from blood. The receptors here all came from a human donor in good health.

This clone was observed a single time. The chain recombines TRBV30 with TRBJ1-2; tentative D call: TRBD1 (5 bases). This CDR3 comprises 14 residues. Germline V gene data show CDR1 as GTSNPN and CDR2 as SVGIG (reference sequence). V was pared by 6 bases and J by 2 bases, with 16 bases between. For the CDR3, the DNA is TGTGCCTGCCTTGTCCCGGGGCACAACTATGGCTACACCTTC. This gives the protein CACLVPGHNYGYTF.

The CDR3 DNA reads TGCAGCGCCCCAGGCGGGGGACCCTACGGCTACACCTTC. As protein: CSAPGGGPYGYTF. The chain uses TRBV29-1 and TRBJ1-2; a weak D match, TRBD1 (5 bases). This CDR3 comprises 13 residues. Germline values: CDR1 SQVTM, CDR2 ANQGSEA. V was clipped by 7 bases and J by 8 bases, with 20 bases between them. The full variable domain, completed using reference TRBV29-1 and TRBJ1-2, is SAVISQKPSRDICQRGTSLTIQCQVDSQVTMMFWYRQQPGQSLTLIATANQGSEATYESGFVIDKFPISRPNLTFSTLTVSNMSPEDSSIYLCSAPGGGPYGYTFGSGTRLTVV.

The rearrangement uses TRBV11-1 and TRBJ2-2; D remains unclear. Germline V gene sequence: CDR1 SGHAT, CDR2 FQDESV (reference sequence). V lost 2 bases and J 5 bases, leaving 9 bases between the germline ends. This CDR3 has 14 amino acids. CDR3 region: CASSLSDGTGELFF. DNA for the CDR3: TGTGCCAGCAGCTTATCTGATGGGACCGGGGAGCTGTTTTTT.

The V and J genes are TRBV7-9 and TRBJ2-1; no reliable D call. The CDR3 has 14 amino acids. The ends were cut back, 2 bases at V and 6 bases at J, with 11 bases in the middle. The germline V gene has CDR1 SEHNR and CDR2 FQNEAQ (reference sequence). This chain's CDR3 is CASSLSPRFNEQFF. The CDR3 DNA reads TGTGCCAGCAGCTTATCCCCTAGATTCAATGAGCAGTTCTTC.